The entry that follows covers one TCR beta chain sequence. Antigen specificity is unknown. This record belongs to a study of cytomegalovirus exposure and HLA in healthy donors. Study information: For the 300 to 400 genotyped donors, about 79% fell within the Caucasian-associated ancestry cluster. General study points: Near-uniform donor sequencing depth was presumed by presence/absence analyses. A later analysis reportedly identified an Asian-associated ancestry cluster as carrying fewer N-insertions than the approximately 710-donor mean. Later on, a genetic analysis was performed. It linked a missense variant in DCLRE1C with V- and J-gene trimming of TCR beta.

Primers: 60 Vbeta forward and 13 Jbeta reverse. The table came from immunoSEQ multiplex PCR; TCRdb's copy has only in-frame clones and leaves some out. The sample lists around 190,000 clones, 70% to 85% seen once, with about 4.4% in the top ten. Germline V gene sequence: CDR1 SGHTA, CDR2 FQGNSA. After removal of 3 bases from V and 2 bases from J, the junction contained 4 bases not matched to a gene. CDR3 length equals 15 residues. The V call is TRBV7-2, the J call TRBJ2-3; 8 nucleotides match TRBD1. The TCR comes from a woman under 40 in good health and CMV-seropositive. The sample taken for sequencing was PBMCs. This CDR3 is CASSFRGLVTDTQYF. CDR3 sequence (DNA): TGTGCCAGCAGCTTCAGGGGGCTTGTCACAGATACGCAGTATTTT.